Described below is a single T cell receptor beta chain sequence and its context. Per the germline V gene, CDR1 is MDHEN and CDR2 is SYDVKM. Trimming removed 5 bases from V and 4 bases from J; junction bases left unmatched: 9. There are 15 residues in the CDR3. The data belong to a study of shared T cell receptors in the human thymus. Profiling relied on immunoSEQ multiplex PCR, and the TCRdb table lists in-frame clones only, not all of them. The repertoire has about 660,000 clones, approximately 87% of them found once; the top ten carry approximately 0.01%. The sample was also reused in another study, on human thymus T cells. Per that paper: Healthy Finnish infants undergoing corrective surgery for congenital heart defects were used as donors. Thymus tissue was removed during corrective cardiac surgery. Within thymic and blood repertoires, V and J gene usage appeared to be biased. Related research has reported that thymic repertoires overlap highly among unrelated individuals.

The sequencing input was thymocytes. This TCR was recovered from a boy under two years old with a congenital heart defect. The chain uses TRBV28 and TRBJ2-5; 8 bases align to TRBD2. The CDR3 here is CASSPSGRGGETQYF. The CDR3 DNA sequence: TGTGCCAGCAGTCCCAGCGGGAGAGGGGGAGAGACCCAGTACTTC.